These 23 T cell receptor beta chains were all obtained from the same sample, sequenced in a study of cytomegalovirus exposure and HLA in healthy donors. Amplification used 60 Vbeta primers and 13 Jbeta primers. Measured with immunoSEQ multiplex PCR; TCRdb has only the in-frame clones, and not every one. The sample includes about 99,000 clones, approximately 66% of them seen just once. The sample comprised PBMCs. Receptors originate from a woman aged 45-60 years in good health and CMV-seronegative.

There are a few counts of this clone. The genes are TRBV6-6 and TRBJ1-4, with D possibly matching TRBD1 (6 bases). V gave up 8 bases and J gave up 4 bases, with 14 bases separating them. CDR3 size: 14 residues. Germline-derived CDR1 and CDR2 are MNHNY and SVGAGI (reference sequence). The CDR3 DNA is TGTGCCAGCCTACAGGGAGACGTTAATGAAAAACTGTTTTTT. It translates to CASLQGDVNEKLFF.

The chain uses TRBV28 and TRBJ2-7; possibly TRBD2 for D (5 bases). The germline V gene has CDR1 MDHEN and CDR2 SYDVKM. The CDR3 spans 14 residues. V shed 10 bases and J shed 3 bases, with 19 bases lying between them. The CDR3: CAIRVREPYYEQYF. CDR3 in DNA: TGTGCCATCCGAGTCCGGGAACCCTACTACGAGCAGTACTTC.

The chain employs TRBV6-4 and TRBJ1-4; D gene ambiguous. With 7 bases removed from V and 0 bases from J, the gap between germline ends came to 12 bases. CDR3 length: 15 amino acids. Germline-derived CDR1 and CDR2 are MRHNA and SNTAGT. The CDR3 protein is CASTRTSSTNEKLFF. DNA for the CDR3: TGTGCCAGCACAAGGACTAGCTCAACTAATGAAAAACTGTTTTTT.

This sequence joins TRBV6-1 and TRBJ1-4, with D possibly TRBD1 on 6 matching bases. There are 15 residues in the CDR3. With 8 bases removed from V and 7 bases from J, the gap between germline ends came to 20 bases. Germline CDR1 reads MNHNS; CDR2 reads SASEGT. This CDR3 is CASFPRGARSEKLFF. Here the CDR3 DNA reads TGTGCCAGCTTTCCACGGGGGGCGCGTAGTGAAAAACTGTTTTTT.

The chain links TRBV10-3 to TRBJ2-4, with D possibly TRBD2 on 6 matching bases. CDR3 size: 21 residues. Per germline, CDR1 ENHRY and CDR2 SYGVKD. V was shortened by 0 bases and J by 2 bases, with 26 bases between the two germline ends. CDR3 residues: CAISESLATDRPGGTKNIQYF. In DNA, the CDR3 is TGTGCCATCAGTGAGTCGCTTGCCACCGACCGACCCGGGGGAACCAAAAACATTCAGTACTTC.

This chain uses TRBV5-8 with TRBJ1-2, with 12 bases aligning to TRBD1. This CDR3 comprises 15 residues. In germline, CDR1 is SGHTS, CDR2 YDEGEE. J gave up 4 bases and V 3 bases, and 4 bases lay outside the gene matches. CDR3 loop: CASSWGTGGAYGYTF. CDR3 sequence (DNA): TGTGCCAGCAGCTGGGGGACAGGGGGCGCCTATGGCTACACCTTC.

The CDR3 coding sequence is TGTGCCAGCAGCATCAAACCGGGACTAGCGGGAAATGGGGCCAACGTCCTGACTTTC. Its translation: CASSIKPGLAGNGANVLTF. J is TRBJ2-6 and V is TRBV7-2, with 13 bases lining up with TRBD2. This CDR3 comprises 19 residues. Germline loops: CDR1 SGHTA, CDR2 FQGNSA. J gave up 3 bases and V 5 bases, and 10 bases lay outside the gene matches.

J is TRBJ2-5 and V is TRBV4-1, with D possibly being TRBD2 (5 bases). CDR3 length: 14 residues. Germline V gene lookup returns CDR1 MGHRA and CDR2 YSYEKL. V lost 1 base to trimming and J lost 7 bases, with 13 bases between them. CDR3 region: CASSQVAGSRTQYF. CDR3 sequence (DNA): TGCGCCAGCAGCCAAGTGGCGGGCTCAAGGACCCAGTACTTC.

The sample holds a few counts of this clone. This chain joins TRBV27 and TRBJ1-5, with unresolved D. Per the germline V gene, CDR1 is MNHEY and CDR2 is SMNVEV (reference sequence). The CDR3 runs to 14 residues. The ends were cut back, 8 bases at V and 7 bases at J, with 18 bases in the middle. The CDR3 DNA sequence: TGTGCCAGCGGAGGAGATGGAACTATCCAGCCCCAGCATTTT. This encodes CASGGDGTIQPQHF.

The chain employs TRBV9 and TRBJ2-7; 9 bases agree with TRBD1. This CDR3 is 15 amino acids long. Germline lookup yields CDR1 SGDLS and CDR2 YYNGEE. Trimming took 3 bases from V and 4 from J; bases not matched to a gene: 8. The CDR3 coding sequence is TGTGCCAGCAGCGCGTCCTCCGGGACAGGGTACGAGCAGTACTTC. This gives the protein CASSASSGTGYEQYF.

The chain combines TRBV5-5 with TRBJ1-4; D is unresolved. The V gene's germline CDR1 is SGHKS and CDR2 YYEKEE (reference sequence). The CDR3 has 14 amino acids. Between the trimmed V and J ends, which lost 5 bases and 0 bases, there was a span of 8 bases. The CDR3 is CASRERATNEKLFF. CDR3 sequence (DNA): TGTGCCAGCAGGGAGAGGGCAACTAATGAAAAACTGTTTTTT.

V is TRBV18 and J is TRBJ2-1, with D possibly matching TRBD2 (6 bases). CDR3 length: 13 amino acids. Per germline, CDR1 KGHSH and CDR2 LQKENI. V lost 8 bases and J lost 5, with 13 bases in between. The CDR3 nucleotides read TGTGCCAGCACGGGGGAAATGAACAATGAGCAGTTCTTC. Translating gives CASTGEMNNEQFF.

V is TRBV5-1 and J is TRBJ2-7; 10 positions match TRBD1. J was trimmed by 4 bases and V by 4 bases; bases with no gene match: 11. Germline-derived CDR1 and CDR2 are SGHRS and YFSETQ. The CDR3 has 16 amino acids. CDR3 in amino acids: CASSSSGTGAGYEQYF. The CDR3 nucleotides are TGCGCCAGCAGCAGTTCCGGGACAGGGGCTGGGTACGAGCAGTACTTC.

This clone was seen only a few times. The V and J genes are TRBV10-3 and TRBJ2-1; 11 bases map to TRBD2. This CDR3 is built from 16 residues. V lost 10 bases, J lost 0 bases, and 8 bases stayed unmatched. Germline CDR1 and CDR2: ENHRY and SYGVKD. CDR3 nucleotides: TGTGCCACCGGGACTAGCGGCAGGAGCTCCTACAATGAGCAGTTCTTC. It is translated as CATGTSGRSSYNEQFF.

CDR3 DNA: TGTGCCAGCAGTCCCAGGTGGAGGGGGAACACTGAAGCTTTCTTT. Amino acid sequence: CASSPRWRGNTEAFF. The chain employs TRBV28 and TRBJ1-1; D might be TRBD1 (5 bases). V lost 5 bases and J 1 base, leaving 14 bases between the germline ends. This CDR3 contains 15 residues. Germline lookup yields CDR1 MDHEN and CDR2 SYDVKM.

The chain combines TRBV4-3 with TRBJ2-1; the D gene is possibly TRBD2 (5 bases). Trimming stripped 0 bases from V and 5 bases from J, with 17 bases between. Germline V gene sequence: CDR1 LGHNA, CDR2 YSLEER. The length of the CDR3 is 17 residues. This CDR3 is CASSQDSQLDRHNEQFF. The CDR3 nucleotides are TGCGCCAGCAGCCAAGATTCACAACTAGATAGACACAATGAGCAGTTCTTC.

V is TRBV4-3 and J is TRBJ2-7, with D tentatively TRBD2 (6 bases). V was shortened by 2 bases and J by 2 bases, with 10 bases between the two germline ends. The germline CDR1 and CDR2 sequences are LGHNA and YSLEER. The CDR3 is 14 amino acids. CDR3 protein: CASSQRSGAYEQYF. The CDR3 region has the DNA TGCGCCAGCAGCCAACGATCGGGAGCCTACGAGCAGTACTTC.

The rearrangement uses TRBV6-5 and TRBJ2-1, with 11 nucleotides matching TRBD2. Looked up from germline, CDR1 is MNHEY and CDR2 is SVGAGI. The CDR3 has 16 residues. V trimming: 2 bases; J trimming: 5 bases; junction bases outside the gene matches: 5. CDR3 coding DNA: TGTGCCAGCAGTTACCCTATAGCGGGGGGGGACAATGAGCAGTTCTTC. It encodes CASSYPIAGGDNEQFF.

The chain combines TRBV7-2 with TRBJ2-5, with D possibly matching TRBD2 (5 bases). The CDR3 runs to 14 residues. The germline V gene encodes CDR1 SGHTA and CDR2 FQGNSA. The ends were cut back, 8 bases at V and 2 bases at J, with 15 bases in the middle. The CDR3 loop is CASALGGRQETQYF. CDR3 sequence (DNA): TGTGCCAGCGCCTTAGGCGGGCGGCAAGAGACCCAGTACTTC.

V and J are TRBV11-2 and TRBJ2-7, with 9 bases aligning to TRBD2. The CDR3 totals 16 residues. Germline-derived CDR1 and CDR2 are SGHAT and FQNNGV. V shed 4 bases and J 4 bases; nucleotides not matched to a gene: 11. The CDR3: CASSSPARLAGYEQYF. CDR3 bases: TGTGCCAGCAGCTCCCCCGCCCGGCTAGCGGGATACGAGCAGTACTTC.

V usage is TRBV7-2 and J usage is TRBJ2-3; TRBD2 is a possible D gene (5 bases). Trimming took off 6 bases at V and 5 bases at J, with 9 bases between the two ends. Looked up from germline, CDR1 is SGHTA and CDR2 is FQGNSA. The CDR3 covers 12 residues. This CDR3 reads CASSIGIDTQYF. CDR3 bases: TGTGCCAGCAGTATCGGGATAGATACGCAGTATTTT.

The table lists this clone with a few counts. J is TRBJ2-3 and V is TRBV7-7, with D possibly matching TRBD1 (5 bases). V lost 5 bases to trimming and J lost 2 bases, with 8 bases between them. The CDR3 has 13 residues. The V gene's germline CDR1 is SSHAT and CDR2 FNYEAQ (reference sequence). The CDR3 coding sequence is TGTGCCAGCAGCAGGGGTAACACAGATACGCAGTATTTT. Translation: CASSRGNTDTQYF.

J is TRBJ1-5 and V is TRBV7-2; 7 bases align to TRBD1. The J segment lost 10 bases and the V segment lost 6 bases, leaving 12 bases of the junction unmatched. Germline CDR1 and CDR2: SGHTA and FQGNSA. The length of the CDR3 is 14 residues. The CDR3 DNA is TGTGCCAGCAGGGCGCGCAGGGGGGAAGGTCCCCAGCATTTT. It specifies CASRARRGEGPQHF.